In this sample, the clone carrying this T cell receptor beta chain turned up a few times. As to time point: patch test 1, 2 weeks after DPC sensitization. Treatment denoted: therapeutic diphenylcyclopropenone sensitization with weekly scalp DPC. As the library was built, unique molecular identifiers were attached to individual cDNA molecules. TCRdb reanalysed the RACE reads using MiXCR and keeps one entry per CDR3 protein. Of 70,000 to 100,000 distinct CDR3 sequences listed, 7.5% to 9% are singletons. Germline V lookup: CDR1 SGHKS, CDR2 YYEKEE (reference sequence). V was shortened by 0 bases and J by 4 bases, with 10 bases between the two germline ends. The CDR3 loop spans 14 amino acids. The data originate from a study of human T cells and chemical hapten exposure.

This chain connects TRBV5-5 to TRBJ1-2; D gene unclear. This specimen consisted of whole blood, obtained in connection with sensitization to the hapten diphenylcyclopropenone (DPC). This TCR derives from a woman aged 25 to 45 with alopecia areata. Some clones in this sample may be carry-over from other donors' samples. The CDR3 nucleotides are TGTGCCAGCAGCTTGGAACTGTACTTCTATGGCTACACCTTC. This codes for CASSLELYFYGYTF.